The sequence of this T cell receptor (beta chain) was determined in a study of blood T cell repertoires in COVID-19. Trimming removed 0 bases from V and 5 bases from J, with 15 bases in between. CDR1 is SGHRS, CDR2 YFSETQ, per germline. The CDR3 covers 17 residues. TCRdb's table, derived via immunoSEQ multiplex PCR, lists solely in-frame clones and lacks some. Counted here are more than 60,000 clones, around 89% occurring once; the ten biggest clones make up around 10%. Sequenced input: PBMCs or T cells enriched from blood (not recorded which). The receptor was isolated from a woman in her forties who had recovered from COVID-19. The chain uses TRBV5-1 and TRBJ1-6, with D perhaps TRBD1 (6 bases). CDR3 sequence reads: CASSLVLASGDNSPLHF. CDR3 bases: TGCGCCAGCAGCTTGGTACTGGCGTCAGGGGATAATTCACCCCTCCACTTT.